This is a list of T cell receptor beta chains from one sample in a study of beta chain features in type 1 diabetes. This table comes from immunoSEQ multiplex PCR, and its TCRdb copy is limited to in-frame clones, with some not included. Of over 350,000 clones listed, approximately 16% are singletons. The sample taken for sequencing was naive CD4+ T cells from blood. The source is a woman younger than 30 in good health. The CDR3 runs from the conserved cysteine through the conserved F or W. D genes are given only for firm matches. Clone size, where shown, is once, few, many, or a class for clones that have expanded.

D gene | J gene | clone size | V gene | CDR3 DNA | CDR3 protein
TRBD1 | TRBJ1-2 | few | TRBV7-6 | TGTGCCAGCAGCTCGAACAGGGGGGTCGGCTACACCTTC | CASSSNRGVGYTF
TRBD1 | TRBJ1-2 | . | TRBV10-1 | TGCGCCAGCACGCGGGACAGGGGTTATGGCTACACCTTC | CASTRDRGYGYTF
. | TRBJ1-1 | . | TRBV19 | TGTCTGATACAGGTGAACACTGAAGCTTTCTTT | CLIQVNTEAFF
. | TRBJ2-1 | few | TRBV30 | TGTGCCTGGAGTGTAACTCACCAGCAGTTCTTC | CAWSVTHQQFF
. | TRBJ2-5 | . | TRBV5-6 | TGTGCCAGCAGCTTGGTATCGGGGGTTGTAGAGACCCAGTACTTC | CASSLVSGVVETQYF
. | TRBJ1-5 | . | TRBV6-1 | TGTGCCAGCAGCAGGGTTACTCAGCCCCAGCATTTT | CASSRVTQPQHF
. | TRBJ1-2 | . | TRBV9 | TGTGCCAGCAGCTTACAGAGTTTCTATGGCTACACCTTC | CASSLQSFYGYTF
. | TRBJ1-5 | . | TRBV10-3 | TGTGCCATCAGTGTACAGAAGTTTGATCAGCCCCAGCATTTT | CAISVQKFDQPQHF
. | TRBJ1-4 | few | TRBV25-1 | TGTGCCAGCAGTGGAGGGCCCCATAATGAAAAACTGTTTTTT | CASSGGPHNEKLFF
. | TRBJ2-1 | . | TRBV30 | TGTGCCTGGAGCGCCTCTCAAAACAGGGCGTCCTACAATGAGCAGTTCTTC | CAWSASQNRASYNEQFF
. | TRBJ2-7 | few | TRBV5-1 | TGCGCCAGCAGCTTGGACTACTCCTACGAGCAGTACTTC | CASSLDYSYEQYF
. | TRBJ1-2 | few | TRBV30 | TGTGCCTGGAGTGTCTCAGGGGACTATGGCTACACCTTC | CAWSVSGDYGYTF
. | TRBJ2-7 | . | TRBV9 | TGTGCCAGCAGCGTAGCCGGGGGGCTCAGCGGGCCCTACGAGCAGTACTTC | CASSVAGGLSGPYEQYF
. | TRBJ2-7 | . | TRBV19 | TGTGCCAGTTCGAGGGAAAAGGGCTACGAGCAGTACTTC | CASSREKGYEQYF